This T cell receptor beta chain was found in a study of CD8+ T cells in alopecia areata. Broader study findings: Although TCR sharing was seen in mice, sharing across patients was less clear, possibly for HLA-related reasons. Higher clonality was seen in lesional scalp than in normal scalp, especially in alopecia totalis/universalis.

PBMCs served as the source from which CD4+ and CD8+ T cells were sorted. Germline values: CDR1 MNHEY, CDR2 SMNVEV (reference sequence). CDR3 size: 15 residues. Trimming cost V 5 bases and J 5 bases; bases outside gene matches: 8. RNA extraction was followed by reverse transcription into cDNA, which acted as the sequencing template. Method: immunoSEQ multiplex PCR; TCRdb's copy keeps in-frame clones and lacks some. Of about 150,000 clones listed, around 57% are singletons. As regards this clone: Its antigen is currently unknown.

The sequence was collected from a human donor in good health. The sequencing sample was made of CD4+ T cells sorted from blood. The chain couples TRBV27 to TRBJ2-3, with TRBD2 matching over 9 bases. The CDR3 sequence is CASSKLTSGRDTQYF. CDR3 bases: TGTGCCAGCAGTAAACTGACTAGCGGTAGAGATACGCAGTATTTT.